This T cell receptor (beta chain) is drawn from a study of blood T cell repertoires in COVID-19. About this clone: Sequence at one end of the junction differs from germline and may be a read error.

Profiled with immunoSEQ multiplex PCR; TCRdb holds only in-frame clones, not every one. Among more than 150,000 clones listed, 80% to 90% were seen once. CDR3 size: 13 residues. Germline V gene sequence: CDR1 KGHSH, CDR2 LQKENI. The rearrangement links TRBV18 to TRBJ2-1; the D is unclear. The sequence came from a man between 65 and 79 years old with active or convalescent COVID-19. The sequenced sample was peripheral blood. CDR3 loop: CASSPPSSNEQFF. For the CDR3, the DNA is TGTGCCAGCTCACCACCTTCCTCCAATGAGCAGTTCTTC.